Each of the 32 T cell receptor beta chains below was sequenced from the same sample in a study of cytotoxic CD8 clonotypes in ibrutinib-treated CLL. Sequenced by immunoSEQ multiplex PCR; TCRdb stores in-frame clones only, minus some. The data hold more than 15,000 clones, with about 70% observed a single time. This specimen was PBMCs, taken after 12 months of ibrutinib treatment. The receptors derive from a human donor with chronic lymphocytic leukemia.

The CDR3 sequence: CASSKLAGGHTGELFF. CDR3 in DNA: TGTGCCAGCAGTAAACTAGCGGGAGGGCACACCGGGGAGCTGTTTTTT. The V gene is TRBV6-6, the J gene TRBJ2-2; 13 positions match TRBD2. The CDR3 is made up of 16 amino acids. The V gene end was trimmed by 5 bases and the J gene end by 3 bases; junction bases not matched to a gene: 3. CDR1 is MNHNY, CDR2 SVGAGI, per germline (reference sequence).

This clone was counted only a few times. This chain links TRBV4-1 with TRBJ2-5, with TRBD2 matching 8 bases. CDR1 and CDR2 (germline): MGHRA, YSYEKL. The length of the CDR3 is 16 residues. V was pared by 2 bases and J by 5 bases, with 10 bases of the junction left unmatched. For the CDR3, the DNA is TGCGCCAGCAGCCAAACTCGACTAGCGAGAGGGGAGACCCAGTACTTC. Its protein product is CASSQTRLARGETQYF.

The V gene is TRBV7-3, the J gene TRBJ2-3, with D possibly matching TRBD2 (7 bases). CDR3 length: 17 amino acids. Germline CDR1 and CDR2: SGHTA and FQGTGA. The V and J ends lost 5 bases and 0 bases respectively, with 18 bases between them. DNA of the CDR3: TGTGCCAGCAGCCCTCAGGGGACTACTGGGAGCACAGATACGCAGTATTTT. Translated, it gives CASSPQGTTGSTDTQYF.

This sequence joins TRBV7-9 and TRBJ1-3, with unresolved D. Trimming removed 5 bases at V and 0 bases at J, with 14 bases between. Germline CDR1 reads SEHNR; CDR2 reads FQNEAQ (reference sequence). The CDR3 consists of 16 residues. The CDR3 here is CASSPSGRLSGNTIYF. CDR3 DNA: TGTGCCAGCAGCCCTTCGGGCAGGCTCTCTGGAAACACCATATATTTT.

The chain has TRBV5-1 and TRBJ2-1; no clear D. This CDR3 has 12 amino acids. The ends were cut back, 4 bases at V and 9 bases at J, with 11 bases in the middle. Germline CDR1 and CDR2: SGHRS and YFSETQ. The CDR3 reads CASSDNGGEQFF. The CDR3 DNA follows: TGCGCCAGCAGCGATAACGGTGGTGAGCAGTTCTTC.

This clone was recorded only once. The chain has TRBV2 and TRBJ2-3; the D gene could be TRBD1 or TRBD2 (5 bases each). Deletions cut 7 bases from V and 4 bases from J, with 15 bases between. Germline CDR1 reads SNHLY; CDR2 reads FYNNEI. The CDR3 loop spans 14 amino acids. In DNA, the CDR3 is TGTGCCAGCACCCAAAACTCGGGGCCAGATACGCAGTATTTT. It codes for CASTQNSGPDTQYF.

V is TRBV13 and J is TRBJ1-2; a weak D match, TRBD1 (6 bases). The CDR3 totals 15 residues. The ends were cut back, 5 bases at V and 2 bases at J, with 15 bases in the middle. Looked up from germline, CDR1 is PRHDT and CDR2 is FYEKMQ (reference sequence). In DNA form, the CDR3 reads TGTGCCAGCAGCGTCCGGGACATCCTGAACTATGGCTACACCTTC. It is translated as CASSVRDILNYGYTF.

The genes are TRBV5-4 and TRBJ2-7, with a possible D match to TRBD1 (6 bases). The germline gives CDR1 SGHNT, CDR2 YYREEE (reference sequence). The CDR3 extends over 14 amino acids. V was pared by 1 base and J by 1 base, with 9 bases between. Here the CDR3 DNA reads TGTGCCAGCAGCTTGACAGGGATTTCCTACGAGCAGTACTTC. This sequence encodes CASSLTGISYEQYF.

The chain employs TRBV19 and TRBJ2-7, with D possibly called TRBD1 or TRBD2 (5 bases each). This CDR3 has 12 residues. Germline V gives CDR1 LNHDA, CDR2 SQIVND (reference sequence). V shed 7 bases and J shed 5 bases, with 12 bases lying between them. CDR3 coding DNA: TGTGCCAGTAATATGGGGACGGACGAGCAGTACTTC. Translated: CASNMGTDEQYF.

In its sample, this clone was seen a few times. V gene TRBV5-1 combines with J gene TRBJ2-1; D unresolved. The V gene lost 2 bases and the J gene lost 6 bases, with 6 bases spanning the gap. Germline V gene lookup returns CDR1 SGHRS and CDR2 YFSETQ. The CDR3 spans 12 residues. Written as DNA, the CDR3 is TGCGCCAGCAGCTTTACGGGCAATGAGCAGTTCTTC. Protein: CASSFTGNEQFF.

The rearrangement uses TRBV7-3 and TRBJ2-7, with TRBD1 as a possible D gene (6 bases). The CDR3 consists of 13 residues. Germline CDR1 reads SGHTA; CDR2 reads FQGTGA. V was trimmed by 2 bases and J by 8 bases, leaving 13 bases between them. CDR3 nucleotide sequence: TGTGCCAGCAGCTTAGGAGACAGGTCCAAGCAGTACTTC. Protein product: CASSLGDRSKQYF.

This clone was observed a handful of times. This chain connects TRBV7-9 to TRBJ1-3; 7 bases are shared with TRBD1. In germline, CDR1 is SEHNR, CDR2 FQNEAQ (reference sequence). V shed 5 bases, J shed 3 bases, and the junction held 7 bases outside the gene matches. The CDR3 sequence is 15 residues long. CDR3 in amino acids: CASSPQTGYGNTIYF. The CDR3 DNA follows: TGTGCCAGCAGCCCCCAGACAGGGTATGGAAACACCATATATTTT.

This chain uses TRBV6-6 with TRBJ2-1; no clear D. The CDR3 sequence is 10 residues long. From germline, CDR1 is MNHNY and CDR2 SVGAGI (reference sequence). Trimming took off 2 bases at V and 7 bases at J, with 0 bases between the two ends. CDR3 sequence (DNA): TGTGCCAGCAGTTACAATGAGCAGTTCTTC. Protein: CASSYNEQFF.

The chain has TRBV28 and TRBJ2-2; 9 bases agree with TRBD1. Looked up from germline, CDR1 is MDHEN and CDR2 is SYDVKM. Trimming removed 2 bases from V and 0 bases from J; junction bases left unmatched: 4. This CDR3 is 17 amino acids long. The CDR3 sequence: CASSLGTGTSNTGELFF. The CDR3 region has the DNA TGTGCCAGCAGTTTAGGGACAGGGACTTCGAACACCGGGGAGCTGTTTTTT.

This clone was found many times. The chain joins TRBV10-1 to TRBJ2-1; 9 bases agree with TRBD2. Germline loops: CDR1 WNHNN, CDR2 SYGVQD (reference sequence). Trimming took 4 bases from V and 10 from J; bases not matched to a gene: 2. This CDR3 comprises 12 residues. As DNA, the CDR3 is TGCGCCAGCAGTGCCGGGACTAGCGAGCAGTTCTTC. Amino acid sequence: CASSAGTSEQFF.

This rearrangement joins TRBV19 to TRBJ2-1; TRBD1 matches at 10 bases. After removal of 7 bases from V and 9 bases from J, the junction contained 6 bases not matched to a gene. The CDR3 covers 13 residues. Looked up from germline, CDR1 is LNHDA and CDR2 is SQIVND (reference sequence). CDR3 sequence reads: CASTLTGGGEQFF. For the CDR3, the DNA is TGTGCCAGTACCCTGACAGGGGGCGGTGAGCAGTTCTTC. Complete variable domain (other parts from reference TRBV19 and TRBJ2-1): DGGITQSPKYLFRKEGQNVTLSCEQNLNHDAMYWYRQDPGQGLRLIYYSQIVNDFQKGDIAEGYSVSREKKESFPLTVTSAQKNPTAFYLCASTLTGGGEQFFGPGTRLTVL.

This rearrangement joins TRBV14 to TRBJ2-7; D ambiguous. Germline V gene data show CDR1 as SGHDN and CDR2 as FVKESK. V lost 1 base to trimming and J lost 4 bases, with 14 bases between them. This CDR3 region has 15 residues. The CDR3 nucleotides read TGTGCCAGCAGCCAAGTCGGGCTCGCACTGTACGAGCAGTACTTC. Translated, it gives CASSQVGLALYEQYF.

This chain uses TRBV27 with TRBJ2-7; weak D call: TRBD2 (6 bases). From germline, CDR1 is MNHEY and CDR2 SMNVEV (reference sequence). Trimming cost V 3 bases and J 3 bases, with 18 bases left between them. The CDR3 covers 16 residues. CDR3 coding DNA: TGTGCCAGCAGTTTCAAAGGTGGGCGGGAACTCTACGAGCAGTACTTC. It codes for CASSFKGGRELYEQYF.

This CDR3 reads CASSRSDWSYGYTF. CDR3 in DNA: TGTGCCAGCAGCCGCTCTGACTGGTCCTATGGCTACACCTTC. V gene TRBV5-4 combines with J gene TRBJ1-2; D remains ambiguous. The CDR3 is made up of 14 amino acids. Germline CDR1 reads SGHNT; CDR2 reads YYREEE (reference sequence). Trimming pared 4 bases from V and 4 bases from J, leaving 14 bases between.

This chain uses TRBV4-2 with TRBJ2-1; 12 bases fit TRBD1. The V segment lost 0 bases and the J segment 12 bases; nucleotides outside the gene matches: 6. The CDR3 has 15 amino acids. Germline assignment: CDR1 LGHNA and CDR2 YNFKEQ. In DNA form, the CDR3 reads TGTGCCAGCAGCCAAGAGGGACAGGGGGCGTTTGGGCAGTTCTTC. It translates to CASSQEGQGAFGQFF.

In its sample, this clone was seen a few times. The chain couples TRBV21-1 to TRBJ2-2; the tabulated D call, TRBD2, remains unverified against the DNA. TRBV21-1 is marked as a pseudogene. This CDR3 has 15 residues. The CDR3 DNA follows: TGTGCCAGCAGCAAATCCGGGACTAGCAACCGGGGAGCTGTTTTT. This translates into CASSKSGTSNRGAVF.

The chain is built from TRBV27 and TRBJ2-5; D may be TRBD1 (6 bases). Germline assignment: CDR1 MNHEY and CDR2 SMNVEV (reference sequence). The CDR3 is 14 amino acids. V was shortened by 2 bases and J by 5 bases, with 12 bases between the two germline ends. CDR3 coding DNA: TGTGCCAGCAGTTTAGGGGGCGTGTGGGAGACCCAGTACTTC. As protein: CASSLGGVWETQYF.

The chain joins TRBV9 to TRBJ2-7; 7 bases match TRBD2. V gave up 0 bases and J gave up 0 bases; unmatched junction bases: 0. This CDR3 is built from 14 residues. Germline V CDR1 and CDR2: SGDLS, YYNGEE. The DNA of the CDR3 is TGTGCCAGCAGCGTAGGGGAGGGCTCCTACGAGCAGTACTTC. Translation gives CASSVGEGSYEQYF. The entire variable domain, with the rest obtained from reference TRBV9 and TRBJ2-7, is as follows: DSGVTQTPKHLITATGQRVTLRCSPRSGDLSVYWYQQSLDQGLQFLIQYYNGEERAKGNILERFSAQQFPDLHSELNLSSLELGDSALYFCASSVGEGSYEQYFGPGTRLTVT.

The chain uses TRBV9 and TRBJ2-1; tentatively, D is TRBD2 (6 bases). V lost 6 bases, J lost 4 bases, and 14 bases lay in between. The germline V gene encodes CDR1 SGDLS and CDR2 YYNGEE. CDR3 length equals 14 residues. CDR3 coding DNA: TGTGCCAGCAACGAAGATAGCGGTTACAATGAGCAGTTCTTC. It translates to CASNEDSGYNEQFF.

The J gene is TRBJ2-7, the V gene TRBV28; 12 bases fit TRBD2. The CDR3 runs 18 residues. Germline V lookup: CDR1 MDHEN, CDR2 SYDVKM. The J segment lost 4 bases and the V segment lost 5 bases, leaving 15 bases of the junction unmatched. In DNA form, the CDR3 reads TGTGCCAGCAGTCTCCCGACGGAGACTAGCGGGGGAGGGTACGAGCAGTACTTC. It is translated as CASSLPTETSGGGYEQYF. The complete variable domain, with remaining parts taken from reference TRBV28 and TRBJ2-7, reads DVKVTQSSRYLVKRTGEKVFLECVQDMDHENMFWYRQDPGLGLRLIYFSYDVKMKEKGDIPEGYSVSREKKERFSLILESASTNQTSMYLCASSLPTETSGGGYEQYFGPGTRLTVT.

This sequence joins TRBV6-4 and TRBJ2-1; the D gene is possibly TRBD2 (6 bases). Trimming took off 11 bases at V and 3 bases at J, with 17 bases between the two ends. Germline loops: CDR1 MRHNA, CDR2 SNTAGT. This CDR3 is 14 amino acids long. CDR3 nucleotides: TGTGCCGGCGGGAACAGACTTCTCTACAATGAGCAGTTCTTC. Translation gives CAGGNRLLYNEQFF.

V gene TRBV11-2 combines with J gene TRBJ2-4; D might be TRBD1 or TRBD2, each matching 6 bases. The CDR3 has 13 amino acids. Between the trimmed V and J ends, which lost 7 bases and 6 bases, there was a span of 13 bases. The V gene's germline CDR1 is SGHAT and CDR2 FQNNGV. The DNA for the CDR3 is TGTGCCAGCACCTCGGGGGCGGGAAACATTCAGTACTTC. It codes for CASTSGAGNIQYF.

This clone showed up just once. J is TRBJ2-7 and V is TRBV9; the D gene is possibly TRBD2 (6 bases). The CDR3 consists of 14 residues. V lost 3 bases and J 0 bases, leaving 10 bases between the germline ends. Germline V gene data show CDR1 as SGDLS and CDR2 as YYNGEE. The CDR3 is CASSASTSSYEQYF. The DNA of the CDR3 is TGTGCCAGCAGCGCCTCGACTAGCTCCTACGAGCAGTACTTC.

Only one count was recorded for this clone. V usage is TRBV7-3 and J usage is TRBJ2-1, with TRBD2 matching over 12 bases. Germline V lookup: CDR1 SGHTA, CDR2 FQGTGA. The CDR3 loop spans 16 amino acids. V was pared by 3 bases and J by 4 bases, with 4 bases of the junction left unmatched. The CDR3, as DNA: TGTGCCAGCAGCTTGACTAGCGGGAGCATGTACAATGAGCAGTTCTTC. It specifies CASSLTSGSMYNEQFF.

The chain employs TRBV5-6 and TRBJ2-7; D not certain. The CDR3 is made up of 11 amino acids. V was cut by 2 bases and J by 7 bases, with 7 bases left in between. Germline V gene lookup returns CDR1 SGHDT and CDR2 YYEEEE. CDR3 sequence: CASSFSSEQYF. The CDR3 DNA sequence: TGTGCCAGCAGCTTCTCCTCGGAGCAGTACTTC.

This clone was seen a few times. V usage is TRBV5-1 and J usage is TRBJ2-3; no definite D call. Germline V gene lookup returns CDR1 SGHRS and CDR2 YFSETQ. CDR3 size: 13 residues. Trimming stripped 4 bases from V and 6 bases from J, with 12 bases between. The CDR3 sequence: CASSTDGRDTQYF. In nucleotides, the CDR3 is TGCGCCAGCAGCACAGACGGACGGGATACGCAGTATTTT.

Notes on this clone: A read error may account for a junction end that differs from germline. The rearrangement links TRBV7-7 to TRBJ1-1, with no clear D. Germline V gene data show CDR1 as SSHAT and CDR2 as FNYEAQ (reference sequence). CDR3 length: 13 residues. CDR3 residues: CASSLAENTEAFF. In DNA form, the CDR3 reads TGTGCTAGCAGCTTAGCAGAGAACACTGAAGCTTTCTTT.